Listed below are T cell receptor beta chains from one sample, sequenced in a study of early T cells in non-severe SARS-CoV-2 infection. MiXCR was run by TCRdb on the 5' RACE reads, yielding one entry per CDR3 protein. The data show 45,000 or so distinct CDR3 sequences, roughly 7.3% seen once. Sequencing used whole blood. The receptors stem from an adult who was a healthcare worker with PCR-confirmed SARS-CoV-2 infection or an uninfected control (not recorded which). Each CDR3 is given without its conserved first and last residue. Size is omitted from some rows. Given values are once, few, many or a class for expanded clones.

v_call: TRBV2
clone_size: few
j_call: TRBJ2-2
cdr3_aa: ASMGRLVGAAGELF

v_call: TRBV9
clone_size: .
j_call: TRBJ2-1
cdr3_aa: ASSARASNEQF

v_call: TRBV7-2
clone_size: .
j_call: TRBJ2-7
cdr3_aa: ASSLAVTAESYEQY

v_call: TRBV7-9
clone_size: many
j_call: TRBJ2-1
cdr3_aa: ASSLDRDENEQF

v_call: TRBV6-2/TRBV6-3
clone_size: many
j_call: TRBJ2-2
cdr3_aa: ASSYSKGLDATGELF

v_call: TRBV28
clone_size: many
j_call: TRBJ1-2
cdr3_aa: ASSLRGVYGYT

v_call: TRBV4-3
clone_size: .
j_call: TRBJ2-5
cdr3_aa: ASSRLSGGRKETQY

v_call: TRBV10-3
clone_size: many
j_call: TRBJ2-3
cdr3_aa: AISDRAVLTDTQY

v_call: TRBV4-3
clone_size: many
j_call: TRBJ2-5
cdr3_aa: ASSQDRVGGTQY

v_call: TRBV5-1
clone_size: .
j_call: TRBJ2-2
cdr3_aa: ASGESPQKQGSGELF